The 22 T cell receptor beta chains reported below all come from one sample, sequenced in a study of blood T cell repertoires in COVID-19. Only in-frame clones appear in the TCRdb table, and some are missing; sequencing was by immunoSEQ multiplex PCR. The repertoire includes some 71,000 clones, 85% to 90% of them detected once, and around 5.3% sits in the top ten. Sequenced sample: peripheral blood. These receptors came from a man between 45 and 60 years old with acute or convalescent COVID-19.

CDR3 sequence (DNA): TGTGCCAGTAGTATCGATACAGGTTCCTATGGCTACACCTTC. Translated: CASSIDTGSYGYTF. The chain combines TRBV19 with TRBJ1-2, with D tentatively TRBD1 (5 bases). Germline V CDR1 and CDR2: LNHDA, SQIVND (reference sequence). The CDR3 has 14 residues. Trimming took off 3 bases at V and 4 bases at J, with 12 bases between the two ends.

V gene TRBV4-1 combines with J gene TRBJ1-5; 9 nucleotides line up with TRBD1. CDR1 and CDR2 from the germline V gene are MGHRA and YSYEKL. Germline trimming cut 4 bases from V and 4 bases from J; bases unmatched to any gene: 5. The CDR3 has 15 residues. The CDR3 DNA reads as TGCGCCAGCAGCCGGCAGGGACAGGGTAATCAGCCCCAGCATTTT. Translating gives CASSRQGQGNQPQHF.

The chain recombines TRBV5-1 with TRBJ1-3; D is unresolved. Germline V gene data show CDR1 as SGHRS and CDR2 as YFSETQ. The CDR3 has 13 amino acids. V lost 1 base, J lost 1 base, and 3 bases lay in between. CDR3 loop: CASSLSSGNTIYF. CDR3 in DNA: TGCGCCAGCAGCTTGTCATCTGGAAACACCATATATTTT.

This clone was picked up one time. This chain connects TRBV2 to TRBJ1-1; possibly TRBD1 for D (6 bases). V was clipped by 6 bases and J by 0 bases, with 11 bases between them. In germline, CDR1 is SNHLY, CDR2 FYNNEI. CDR3 size: 14 residues. CDR3: CASSVQGMNTEAFF. The DNA of the CDR3 is TGTGCCAGCAGCGTCCAGGGGATGAACACTGAAGCTTTCTTT.

Judged by abundance, this clone is medium-sized. The chain employs TRBV12-3 or TRBV12-4 and TRBJ2-7; D ambiguous. V was clipped by 7 bases and J by 2 bases, with 9 bases between them. The CDR3 runs 12 residues. CDR3 loop: CASTSHPYEQYF. DNA for the CDR3: TGTGCCAGCACGAGCCACCCCTACGAGCAGTACTTC.

This chain uses TRBV14 with TRBJ2-2, with D unresolved. CDR3 length: 17 amino acids. V was clipped by 4 bases and J by 8 bases, with 23 bases between them. Germline-derived CDR1 and CDR2 are SGHDN and FVKESK. In DNA, the CDR3 is TGTGCCAGCAGCCTCAGAGCGTCATCCTCTTCTTCTGGGGAGCTGTTTTTT. Translating it yields CASSLRASSSSSGELFF. Combining the CDR3 with reference TRBV14 and TRBJ2-2 gives the whole variable domain EAGVTQFPSHSVIEKGQTVTLRCDPISGHDNLYWYRRVMGKEIKFLLHFVKESKQDESGMPNNRFLAERTGGTYSTLKVQPAELEDSGVYFCASSLRASSSSSGELFFGEGSRLTVL.

The chain combines TRBV30 with TRBJ1-6, with D possibly being TRBD1 (5 bases). The CDR3 is made up of 14 amino acids. Trimming left V 2 bases short and J 10 bases short, with 15 bases between. Germline V lookup: CDR1 GTSNPN, CDR2 SVGIG (reference sequence). The CDR3 bases are TGTGCCTGGAGTTTGGCAGGGTCCCTATCACCCCTCCACTTT. Translated, it gives CAWSLAGSLSPLHF.

The CDR3, as DNA: TGTGCCAGCAGTTTATTGAACCCCAAGGGGCGGCCCCAGCATTTT. It is translated as CASSLLNPKGRPQHF. V usage is TRBV27 and J usage is TRBJ1-5, with TRBD1 as a possible D gene (5 bases). Germline assignment: CDR1 MNHEY and CDR2 SMNVEV (reference sequence). V lost 1 base and J lost 9, with 16 bases in between. The length of the CDR3 is 15 residues.

This rearrangement joins TRBV19 to TRBJ2-7; 9 bases are a match to TRBD1. The CDR3 contains 13 residues. J was trimmed by 4 bases and V by 5 bases; bases with no gene match: 3. Per the germline V gene, CDR1 is LNHDA and CDR2 is SQIVND (reference sequence). CDR3 sequence (DNA): TGTGCCAGTAGTCGGGACAGGGCTTACGAGCAGTACTTC. This translates into CASSRDRAYEQYF.

This chain links TRBV27 with TRBJ2-1; 8 bases line up with TRBD1. Germline-derived CDR1 and CDR2 are MNHEY and SMNVEV (reference sequence). The CDR3 runs 16 residues. The V gene end was trimmed by 8 bases and the J gene end by 7 bases; junction bases not matched to a gene: 16. CDR3 sequence (DNA): TGTGCCAGCCATGAGAAAGGGAAGGACAGGGAGAATGAGCAGTTCTTC. This codes for CASHEKGKDRENEQFF.

This chain joins TRBV19 and TRBJ2-3, with TRBD2 identical over 7 bases. This CDR3 is 15 amino acids long. After removal of 4 bases from V and 3 bases from J, the junction contained 7 bases not matched to a gene. Germline CDR1 and CDR2: LNHDA and SQIVND (reference sequence). CDR3 sequence reads: CASSKGAGLTDTQYF. Written as DNA, the CDR3 is TGTGCCAGTAGTAAAGGGGCGGGACTAACAGATACGCAGTATTTT.

The CDR3 nucleotides are TGTGCCAGCATGGGCAGGGGGTACACCATATATTTT. Residues: CASMGRGYTIYF. This chain uses TRBV3-1 (or the pseudogene TRBV3-2) with TRBJ1-3; 7 nucleotides match TRBD1. With 7 bases clipped from V and 8 bases from J, the junction kept 5 bases outside the gene matches. The CDR3 is 12 amino acids. Germline lookup yields CDR1 LGHDT and CDR2 YNNKEL (reference sequence).

J is TRBJ2-3 and V is TRBV5-1, with D possibly matching TRBD1 (6 bases). The CDR3 contains 20 residues. CDR1 and CDR2 from the germline V gene are SGHRS and YFSETQ. Deletions cut 4 bases from V and 0 bases from J, with 27 bases between. The CDR3 DNA is TGCGCCAGCAGCCCAGGAATGGGGGCAGGAGACCTGCTTAGCACAGATACGCAGTATTTT. Residues: CASSPGMGAGDLLSTDTQYF.

The gene calls are TRBV19 and TRBJ1-2; D may be TRBD1 (6 bases). Germline-derived CDR1 and CDR2 are LNHDA and SQIVND (reference sequence). CDR3 length equals 15 residues. The V end was cut by 3 bases, the J end by 2 bases, with 13 bases between. The CDR3, as DNA: TGTGCCAGTAGTATGCGTACAGGGTCCAACTATGGCTACACCTTC. Translation: CASSMRTGSNYGYTF.

V and J are TRBV3-1 (or the pseudogene TRBV3-2) and TRBJ1-2; D remains ambiguous. This CDR3 is 13 amino acids long. V gave up 0 bases and J gave up 4 bases, with 6 bases separating them. In germline, CDR1 is LGHDT, CDR2 YNNKEL (reference sequence). In DNA, the CDR3 is TGTGCCAGCAGCCAAGACCCGGTCTATGGCTACACCTTC. Its translation: CASSQDPVYGYTF.

The rearrangement uses TRBV7-9 and TRBJ1-2; D unclear. V dropped 1 base and J dropped 3 bases, with 12 bases sitting between them. Germline V gene data show CDR1 as SEHNR and CDR2 as FQNEAQ (reference sequence). The CDR3 sequence is 15 residues long. CDR3 DNA sequence: TGTGCCAGCAGCTTAGGACGCCCACGGGACTATGGCTACACCTTC. It encodes CASSLGRPRDYGYTF.

The rearrangement links TRBV11-2 to TRBJ1-3, with D perhaps TRBD1 (5 bases). V lost 2 bases, J lost 4 bases, and 24 bases lay in between. Germline V gene sequence: CDR1 SGHAT, CDR2 FQNNGV. The CDR3 sequence is 19 residues long. The CDR3 protein is CASSLLPGQGELRGNTIYF. The CDR3 bases are TGTGCCAGCAGCTTACTGCCGGGCCAGGGCGAATTGAGGGGAAACACCATATATTTT.

This chain links TRBV18 with TRBJ2-7, with TRBD2 matching over 9 bases. Per germline, CDR1 KGHSH and CDR2 LQKENI. This CDR3 is 14 amino acids long. V lost 4 bases and J lost 7; bases outside the gene matches: 8. In DNA, the CDR3 is TGTGCCAGCTCACGGGGCCCAGCGGGAGGTGAGCAGTACTTC. Protein: CASSRGPAGGEQYF.

V gene TRBV19 combines with J gene TRBJ2-7; D possibly corresponds to TRBD2 (6 bases). V was shortened by 4 bases and J by 3 bases, with 13 bases between the two germline ends. Germline V gives CDR1 LNHDA, CDR2 SQIVND (reference sequence). The CDR3 extends over 14 amino acids. The CDR3 DNA sequence: TGTGCCAGTAGTACGGGACTCCCTAGCTACGAGCAGTACTTC. Translated: CASSTGLPSYEQYF. The whole variable domain, filled in from reference TRBV19 and TRBJ2-7, reads DGGITQSPKYLFRKEGQNVTLSCEQNLNHDAMYWYRQDPGQGLRLIYYSQIVNDFQKGDIAEGYSVSREKKESFPLTVTSAQKNPTAFYLCASSTGLPSYEQYFGPGTRLTVT.

In its sample, this clone was seen a few times. The rearrangement joins TRBV6-4 to TRBJ2-7, with 9 bases identical to TRBD2. The CDR3 spans 16 residues. V was pared by 4 bases and J by 0 bases, with 7 bases of the junction left unmatched. Germline V gene data show CDR1 as MRHNA and CDR2 as SNTAGT. The CDR3 sequence is CASSGHRLAASYEQYF. The CDR3 DNA reads TGTGCCAGCAGTGGGCACCGACTAGCGGCCTCCTACGAGCAGTACTTC.

The chain uses TRBV27 and TRBJ1-2; TRBD1 aligns across 9 bases. Germline lookup yields CDR1 MNHEY and CDR2 SMNVEV (reference sequence). The CDR3 sequence is 16 residues long. V was pared by 6 bases and J by 1 base, with 9 bases of the junction left unmatched. The CDR3 DNA follows: TGTGCCAGCAGCGTCACAGGGGGCGCCGGTAACTATGGCTACACCTTC. This encodes CASSVTGGAGNYGYTF.

CDR3 amino acids: CASSNPGGLTYEQYF. The CDR3 DNA is TGTGCCAGTAGTAACCCGGGGGGACTAACCTACGAGCAGTACTTC. The chain uses TRBV19 and TRBJ2-7, with 7 bases identical to TRBD2. V lost 4 bases, J lost 2 bases, and 8 bases stayed unmatched. Germline lookup yields CDR1 LNHDA and CDR2 SQIVND (reference sequence). This CDR3 is 15 amino acids long.